The 18 T cell receptor beta chains listed next were all sequenced from one sample in a study of OX40 agonist ivuxolimab in advanced cancers. The protocol was immunoSEQ multiplex PCR, while the TCRdb copy is restricted to in-frame clones and leaves out a portion. The table lists roughly 51,000 clones, approximately 88% of them singletons. Material: CD4+ or CD8+ T cells sorted from blood, obtained in a trial of the OX40 agonist ivuxolimab. The source is an adult with an advanced solid tumor such as melanoma, head and neck, liver or kidney cancer.

CDR3 amino acids: CASRADWNIQYF. The CDR3 nucleotides read TGTGCCAGCAGGGCGGATTGGAACATTCAGTACTTC. The chain joins TRBV27 to TRBJ2-4; D remains ambiguous. Germline V lookup: CDR1 MNHEY, CDR2 SMNVEV (reference sequence). This CDR3 region has 12 residues. Trimming removed 6 bases from V and 7 bases from J, with 10 bases in between.

The chain joins TRBV6-5 to TRBJ2-5; the D gene could be TRBD1 or TRBD2 (5 bases each). The V gene's germline CDR1 is MNHEY and CDR2 SVGAGI. There are 11 residues in the CDR3. V shed 4 bases and J shed 5 bases, with 5 bases lying between them. This CDR3 reads CASSWGETQYF. In DNA form, the CDR3 reads TGTGCCAGCAGTTGGGGGGAGACCCAGTACTTC.

The rearrangement links TRBV10-2 to TRBJ2-5; D could derive from TRBD1 or TRBD2 (5 bases each). CDR3 length: 13 residues. V dropped 2 bases and J dropped 7 bases, with 11 bases sitting between them. The germline V gene encodes CDR1 WSHSY and CDR2 SAAADI. The DNA for the CDR3 is TGCGCCAGCAGTGAGCCCGGGACGGGGACCCAGTACTTC. Translated, it gives CASSEPGTGTQYF.

V and J are TRBV7-8 and TRBJ1-2, with 7 positions matching TRBD1. The germline V gene encodes CDR1 SGHVS and CDR2 FQNEAQ. V was clipped by 5 bases and J by 7 bases; unmatched bases: 7. The CDR3 sequence is 13 residues long. CDR3 residues: CASSTTGSGGYTF. DNA for the CDR3: TGTGCCAGCAGCACGACAGGGTCGGGTGGCTACACCTTC.

This clone was detected only a few times. The J gene is TRBJ2-4, the V gene TRBV5-3; the D gene is possibly TRBD2 (6 bases). TRBV5-3 is filed as an ORF, its function uncertain. CDR3 length: 16 amino acids. Trimming removed 5 bases from V and 0 bases from J, with 15 bases in between. CDR3 region: CARRGLNGVAKNIQYF. CDR3 nucleotide sequence: TGTGCCAGAAGGGGACTGAATGGGGTAGCCAAAAACATTCAGTACTTC.

The chain recombines TRBV4-1 with TRBJ1-4; D not resolved. Germline V CDR1 and CDR2: MGHRA, YSYEKL. The CDR3 is 14 amino acids. Between the trimmed V and J ends, which lost 1 base and 4 bases, there was a span of 7 bases. The CDR3, as DNA: TGCGCCAGCAGCCAAGGGGTGGGTAATGAAAAACTGTTTTTT. It yields the protein CASSQGVGNEKLFF.

The rearrangement uses TRBV19 and TRBJ2-6, with unresolved D. Germline V gives CDR1 LNHDA, CDR2 SQIVND (reference sequence). The ends were cut back, 7 bases at V and 1 base at J, with 8 bases in the middle. This CDR3 has 14 residues. The CDR3 DNA is TGTGCCAGTAAAGGCATTTCTGGGGCCAACGTCCTGACTTTC. It is translated as CASKGISGANVLTF. Based on the CDR3 plus reference TRBV19 and TRBJ2-6, the full variable domain is DGGITQSPKYLFRKEGQNVTLSCEQNLNHDAMYWYRQDPGQGLRLIYYSQIVNDFQKGDIAEGYSVSREKKESFPLTVTSAQKNPTAFYLCASKGISGANVLTFGAGSRLTVL.

V is TRBV9 and J is TRBJ1-4; the D gene is possibly TRBD1 (6 bases). This CDR3 comprises 14 residues. Germline CDR1 SGDLS, CDR2 YYNGEE. Trimming stripped 4 bases from V and 8 bases from J, with 15 bases between. In nucleotides, the CDR3 is TGTGCCAGCAGCCGCAGGGGTTTGGAGGAAAAACTGTTTTTT. This translates into CASSRRGLEEKLFF.

The DNA of the CDR3 is TGTGCCAGCAGCATAGGGACAGGGTATTCGGAGACCCAGTACTTC. Translating it yields CASSIGTGYSETQYF. V usage is TRBV7-9 and J usage is TRBJ2-5; 9 bases are a match to TRBD1. V was pared by 5 bases and J by 5 bases, with 9 bases of the junction left unmatched. The CDR3 consists of 15 residues. CDR1 is SEHNR, CDR2 FQNEAQ, per germline (reference sequence).

CDR3 DNA: TGTGCCATCAGTGAGTCGAAGTGGTCGGTAACCACCCCGCGCTATAGCAATCAGCCCCAGCATTTT. Translation gives CAISESKWSVTTPRYSNQPQHF. The rearrangement uses TRBV10-3 and TRBJ1-5; no reliable D call. CDR1 is ENHRY and CDR2 is SYGVKD in the germline V gene. V was pared by 0 bases and J by 0 bases, with 27 bases between. This CDR3 has 22 residues.

V gene TRBV6-5 combines with J gene TRBJ2-2, with 8 bases aligning to TRBD1. Germline CDR1 is MNHEY and CDR2 is SVGAGI. Trimming cost V 6 bases and J 14 bases; bases outside gene matches: 11. The CDR3 runs to 13 residues. The CDR3 reads CASSSWAGTGLFF. The CDR3 DNA is TGTGCCAGCAGCAGTTGGGCCGGGACAGGACTGTTTTTT.

The chain carries TRBV28 and TRBJ2-2; D gene unclear. This CDR3 has 14 residues. CDR1 MDHEN and CDR2 SYDVKM come from the germline V gene. V was pared by 8 bases and J by 5 bases, with 15 bases between. The CDR3 DNA sequence: TGTGCCAGCTTAACGGCCCGTGGGACCGGGGAGCTGTTTTTT. Its translation is CASLTARGTGELFF.

The chain recombines TRBV10-1 with TRBJ2-3; TRBD2 matches at 15 bases. The V gene's germline CDR1 is WNHNN and CDR2 SYGVQD (reference sequence). CDR3 length: 17 residues. The trim removed 9 bases at V and 2 bases at J, leaving 9 bases unmatched. This CDR3 is CASSLGTSGGHTDTQYF. Written as DNA, the CDR3 is TGCGCCAGTTCCTTAGGGACTAGCGGGGGGCACACAGATACGCAGTATTTT.

The V gene is TRBV28, the J gene TRBJ1-6; D is uncertain. Germline CDR1 MDHEN, CDR2 SYDVKM. V was pared by 2 bases and J by 6 bases, with 8 bases between. The length of the CDR3 is 14 residues. CDR3 residues: CASSLRRANSPLHF. The DNA for the CDR3 is TGTGCCAGCAGTTTAAGGCGGGCTAATTCACCCCTCCACTTT.

The chain carries TRBV5-4 and TRBJ1-2, with 8 bases that match TRBD1. The CDR3 sequence is 16 residues long. The V segment lost 4 bases and the J segment 4 bases; nucleotides outside the gene matches: 12. The germline gives CDR1 SGHNT, CDR2 YYREEE (reference sequence). The CDR3 coding sequence is TGTGCCAGCAGCCCGCGGACAGGGCTAATCTTCTATGGCTACACCTTC. This encodes CASSPRTGLIFYGYTF.

This sequence joins TRBV19 and TRBJ2-6, with D unclear. The V end was cut by 6 bases, the J end by 0 bases, with 6 bases between. The V gene's germline CDR1 is LNHDA and CDR2 SQIVND (reference sequence). The CDR3 length is 14 residues. The CDR3 reads CASSHSSGANVLTF. The DNA for the CDR3 is TGTGCCAGTAGCCATAGCTCTGGGGCCAACGTCCTGACTTTC. Drawing the rest from reference TRBV19 and TRBJ2-6, the complete variable domain is DGGITQSPKYLFRKEGQNVTLSCEQNLNHDAMYWYRQDPGQGLRLIYYSQIVNDFQKGDIAEGYSVSREKKESFPLTVTSAQKNPTAFYLCASSHSSGANVLTFGAGSRLTVL.

In this sample, this clone turned up a few times. V is TRBV27 and J is TRBJ1-1; no definite D call. Germline V gene sequence: CDR1 MNHEY, CDR2 SMNVEV (reference sequence). Deletions cut 3 bases from V and 0 bases from J, with 5 bases between. The length of the CDR3 is 13 residues. The CDR3 DNA reads as TGTGCCAGCAGTTTCTCCATGAACACTGAAGCTTTCTTT. Amino acid sequence: CASSFSMNTEAFF.

This chain joins TRBV25-1 and TRBJ2-3; D unclear. The CDR3 totals 18 residues. Germline loops: CDR1 MGHDK, CDR2 SYGVNS. Trimming removed 5 bases at V and 4 bases at J, with 25 bases between. CDR3 nucleotide sequence: TGTGCCAGCAGTTCTCATGCCTCGGAAGGTGCGTGGGCAGATACGCAGTATTTT. Translating gives CASSSHASEGAWADTQYF. The full variable domain, with the rest looked up from reference TRBV25-1 and TRBJ2-3, is EADIYQTPRYLVIGTGKKITLECSQTMGHDKMYWYQQDPGMELHLIHYSYGVNSTEKGDLSSESTVSRIRTEHFPLTLESARPSHTSQYLCASSSHASEGAWADTQYFGPGTRLTVL.